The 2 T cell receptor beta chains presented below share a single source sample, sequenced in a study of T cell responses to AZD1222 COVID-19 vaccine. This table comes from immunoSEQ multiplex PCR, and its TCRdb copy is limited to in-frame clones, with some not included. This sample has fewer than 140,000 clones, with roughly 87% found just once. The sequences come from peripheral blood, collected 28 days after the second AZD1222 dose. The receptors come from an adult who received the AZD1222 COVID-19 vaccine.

CDR3 bases: TGTGCCAGCAGTTCCTACCCTAGCGGGGGCCGACCCTTGGATACGCAGTATTTT. It encodes CASSSYPSGGRPLDTQYF. The chain is built from TRBV6-2 or TRBV6-3 and TRBJ2-3; 10 bases line up with TRBD2. Germline V gene data show CDR1 as MNHEY and CDR2 as SVGEGT. V trimming: 4 bases; J trimming: 6 bases; junction bases outside the gene matches: 16. This CDR3 has 18 amino acids.

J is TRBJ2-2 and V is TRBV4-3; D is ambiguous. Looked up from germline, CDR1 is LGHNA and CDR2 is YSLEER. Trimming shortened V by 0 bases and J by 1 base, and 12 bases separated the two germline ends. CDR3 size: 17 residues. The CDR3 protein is CASSQDAYGWNTGELFF. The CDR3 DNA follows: TGCGCCAGCAGCCAAGACGCGTATGGCTGGAACACCGGGGAGCTGTTTTTT.